A single sample gave rise to the 30 T cell receptor beta chains below, sequenced in a study of blood T cell repertoires in COVID-19. The protocol was immunoSEQ multiplex PCR, while the TCRdb copy is restricted to in-frame clones and leaves out a portion. Among 150,000 to 200,000 clones listed, under 80% were seen once. Sequenced sample: PBMCs or T cells enriched from blood (not recorded which). Receptors originate from a woman aged 45-65 years with acute COVID-19.

DNA of the CDR3: TGTGCCAGCAGCTTCCTCTCACTGCGGGACAGGGAAGGCACAGATACGCAGTATTTT. Residues: CASSFLSLRDREGTDTQYF. The chain links TRBV11-2 to TRBJ2-3; the match to TRBD1 covers 9 bases. Germline trimming cut 3 bases from V and 1 base from J; bases unmatched to any gene: 14. The CDR3 is 19 residues long. Germline V CDR1 and CDR2: SGHAT, FQNNGV.

The chain recombines TRBV25-1 with TRBJ1-1; a weak D match, TRBD1 (5 bases). Germline CDR1 MGHDK, CDR2 SYGVNS. CDR3 length equals 14 residues. V was trimmed by 7 bases and J by 3 bases, leaving 15 bases between them. In DNA form, the CDR3 reads TGTGCCAGCATGAAAGGGGAGGTCCACACTGAAGCTTTCTTT. Translation gives CASMKGEVHTEAFF.

This rearrangement joins TRBV3-1 (or the pseudogene TRBV3-2) to TRBJ1-4; no firm D call. The CDR3 covers 14 residues. CDR1 and CDR2 (germline): LGHDT, YNNKEL (reference sequence). V gave up 1 base and J gave up 5 bases, with 8 bases separating them. The CDR3 region is CASSQGTGNEKLFF. The DNA of the CDR3 is TGTGCCAGCAGCCAAGGGACGGGGAATGAAAAACTGTTTTTT.

The chain employs TRBV7-2 and TRBJ1-2; a possible D gene is TRBD1 (5 bases). V was trimmed by 0 bases and J by 3 bases, leaving 11 bases between them. The germline V gene encodes CDR1 SGHTA and CDR2 FQGNSA. The CDR3 totals 15 residues. The CDR3, as DNA: TGTGCCAGCAGCTTAGCGCCCGACAGCTACTATGGCTACACCTTC. It codes for CASSLAPDSYYGYTF. Together with reference TRBV7-2 and TRBJ1-2, the CDR3 gives the full variable domain: GAGVSQSPSNKVTEKGKDVELRCDPISGHTALYWYRQSLGQGLEFLIYFQGNSAPDKSGLPSDRFSAERTGGSVSTLTIQRTQQEDSAVYLCASSLAPDSYYGYTFGSGTRLTVV.

This clone was detected once. The chain has TRBV6-5 and TRBJ1-2; TRBD1 aligns across 8 bases. The CDR3 runs 14 residues. With 7 bases clipped from V and 4 bases from J, the junction kept 8 bases outside the gene matches. CDR1 MNHEY and CDR2 SVGAGI come from the germline V gene. This chain's CDR3 is CASNSGGSGYGYTF. The CDR3 bases are TGTGCCAGCAATTCAGGGGGCAGCGGCTATGGCTACACCTTC.

About this clone itself: Other DNA variants within this sample encode the same CDR3. This CDR3 reads CASSLRRRGDQPQHF. In DNA form, the CDR3 reads TGTGCCAGCAGTTTGAGGAGACGGGGAGATCAGCCCCAGCATTTT. This chain links TRBV28 with TRBJ1-5, with no clear D. Germline CDR1 is MDHEN and CDR2 is SYDVKM. The CDR3 runs to 15 residues. Between the trimmed V and J ends, which lost 3 bases and 5 bases, there was a span of 14 bases.

This clone was recorded once. CDR3 coding DNA: TGTGCCAGCAGCCCGAGGACTAGCGGGGGGCTTGAGCAGTTCTTC. Residues: CASSPRTSGGLEQFF. The chain has TRBV5-4 and TRBJ2-1; 14 bases match TRBD2. CDR3 length: 15 amino acids. The germline gives CDR1 SGHNT, CDR2 YYREEE (reference sequence). The J segment lost 9 bases and the V segment lost 4 bases, leaving 6 bases of the junction unmatched.

CDR3 nucleotide sequence: TGTGCCAGCAGCTTGGAGGGACAGATTAATGAAAAACTGTTTTTT. It encodes CASSLEGQINEKLFF. The rearrangement joins TRBV7-2 to TRBJ1-4, with TRBD1 identical over 7 bases. The ends lost 3 bases at V and 4 bases at J; junction bases unmatched: 5. This CDR3 is 15 amino acids long. The germline V gene encodes CDR1 SGHTA and CDR2 FQGNSA.

The chain is built from TRBV7-8 and TRBJ1-2; D is possibly TRBD1 (6 bases). CDR1 and CDR2 (germline): SGHVS, FQNEAQ. Trimming took 0 bases from V and 3 from J, leaving 17 bases between them. The CDR3 length is 17 residues. The CDR3 sequence: CASSLAGAVGADYGYTF. The CDR3 bases are TGTGCCAGCAGCTTAGCGGGGGCTGTGGGGGCGGACTATGGCTACACCTTC.

The chain recombines TRBV9 with TRBJ1-5; a weak D match, TRBD1 (6 bases). Germline assignment: CDR1 SGDLS and CDR2 YYNGEE. The CDR3 is 16 residues long. The V gene lost 4 bases and the J gene lost 1 base, with 15 bases spanning the gap. In DNA form, the CDR3 reads TGTGCCAGCAGCAGCGGGGGCCCCACGAGCAATCAGCCCCAGCATTTT. Protein sequence: CASSSGGPTSNQPQHF.

This chain uses TRBV6-5 with TRBJ2-7; 7 bases match TRBD1. Germline CDR1 and CDR2: MNHEY and SVGAGI. The V gene end was trimmed by 6 bases and the J gene end by 5 bases; junction bases not matched to a gene: 7. CDR3 length: 13 amino acids. The chain's CDR3 is CASRQLDRDEQYV. CDR3 nucleotide sequence: TGTGCCAGCAGACAATTAGACAGGGACGAGCAGTACGTC.

This rearrangement joins TRBV7-3 to TRBJ2-1, with 10 bases matching TRBD2. In germline, CDR1 is SGHTA, CDR2 FQGTGA. This CDR3 contains 14 residues. With 6 bases clipped from V and 6 bases from J, the junction kept 5 bases outside the gene matches. CDR3 coding DNA: TGTGCCAGCAGGAGCGGGGGGGCGAGCAATGAGCAGTTCTTC. It translates to CASRSGGASNEQFF. The full variable domain, in which reference TRBV7-3 and TRBJ2-1 provide the parts outside the CDR3, is GAGVSQTPSNKVTEKGKYVELRCDPISGHTALYWYRQSLGQGPEFLIYFQGTGAADDSGLPNDRFFAVRPEGSVSTLKIQRTERGDSAVYLCASRSGGASNEQFFGPGTRLTVL.

The V call is TRBV5-6, the J call TRBJ2-3; perhaps TRBD1 as D (6 bases). V was clipped by 3 bases and J by 4 bases, with 12 bases between them. The germline V gene has CDR1 SGHDT and CDR2 YYEEEE. This CDR3 is 14 amino acids long. The CDR3, as DNA: TGTGCCAGCAGCTGGGGTGGGGGCGCAGATACGCAGTATTTT. Its translation is CASSWGGGADTQYF.

This chain connects TRBV18 to TRBJ1-2, with TRBD1 matching 7 bases. The junction had 16 bases not matched to a gene; V was cut back by 3 bases and J by 6 bases. This CDR3 spans 17 amino acids. CDR1 KGHSH and CDR2 LQKENI come from the germline V gene. For the CDR3, the DNA is TGTGCCAGCTCACCGCTAGCCCCAGGGGGGCGAGGGGATGGCTACACCTTC. Residues: CASSPLAPGGRGDGYTF.

The chain couples TRBV2 to TRBJ2-1, with D perhaps TRBD2 (5 bases). The germline gives CDR1 SNHLY, CDR2 FYNNEI. The V end lost 8 bases, the J end lost 2 bases, and 16 bases lay between the germline ends. CDR3 size: 15 residues. CDR3 loop: CASVLSGATYNEQFF. In DNA, the CDR3 is TGTGCCAGCGTCCTCAGCGGCGCAACCTACAATGAGCAGTTCTTC.

The CDR3 sequence is CASSLGTGNYGYTF. In DNA, the CDR3 is TGTGCCAGCAGCTTGGGGACAGGGAACTATGGCTACACCTTC. The chain uses TRBV7-9 and TRBJ1-2, with 9 nucleotides matching TRBD1. The V and J ends lost 3 bases and 2 bases, in that order; junction bases with no gene match: 1. The CDR3 length is 14 residues. The germline gives CDR1 SEHNR, CDR2 FQNEAQ (reference sequence).

The chain is built from TRBV28 and TRBJ2-5; unclear D gene. V was clipped by 7 bases and J by 2 bases, with 2 bases between them. Germline CDR1 is MDHEN and CDR2 is SYDVKM. The CDR3 loop spans 10 amino acids. CDR3 in amino acids: CASTQETQYF. In DNA, the CDR3 is TGTGCCAGCACTCAAGAGACCCAGTACTTC.

The rearrangement joins TRBV7-2 to TRBJ1-5; TRBD1 agrees at 8 bases. In germline, CDR1 is SGHTA, CDR2 FQGNSA. The CDR3 is 14 amino acids. Trimming at V came to 5 bases and at J to 4 bases, leaving 4 bases not matched to a gene. The CDR3 here is CASSPGQENQPQHF. The CDR3 nucleotides read TGTGCCAGCAGCCCGGGACAGGAGAATCAGCCCCAGCATTTT.

The V and J genes are TRBV27 and TRBJ1-1; tentatively, D is TRBD1 (5 bases). V was pared by 0 bases and J by 0 bases, with 17 bases between. Germline values: CDR1 MNHEY, CDR2 SMNVEV (reference sequence). The CDR3 runs to 18 residues. CDR3 nucleotides: TGTGCCAGCAGTTTATCTGGCAGGGCGCTCCTATTGAACACTGAAGCTTTCTTT. It yields the protein CASSLSGRALLLNTEAFF.

The genes are TRBV4-3 and TRBJ1-2, with TRBD1 identical over 8 bases. The germline gives CDR1 LGHNA, CDR2 YSLEER. J gave up 7 bases and V 4 bases, and 2 bases lay outside the gene matches. The CDR3 spans 12 residues. CDR3 DNA: TGCGCCAGCAGCCTAGGACAGGGTGGCTACACCTTC. Translated, it gives CASSLGQGGYTF.

V is TRBV28 and J is TRBJ2-1; 11 nucleotides line up with TRBD2. There are 12 residues in the CDR3. The V gene's germline CDR1 is MDHEN and CDR2 SYDVKM. The junction had 7 bases not matched to a gene; V was cut back by 6 bases and J by 15 bases. The CDR3 DNA follows: TGTGCCAGCAGCCCGGGACTAGCGGAAGGGTTCTTC. Amino acid sequence: CASSPGLAEGFF.

V is TRBV7-9 and J is TRBJ2-5; 7 nucleotides match TRBD1. V lost 5 bases to trimming and J lost 6 bases; unmatched junction nucleotides: 15. Germline V gene data show CDR1 as SEHNR and CDR2 as FQNEAQ (reference sequence). The length of the CDR3 is 16 residues. The CDR3 nucleotides read TGTGCCAGCAGCCGTTTTACAGGGGCCGCTGAGAAGACCCAGTACTTC. The encoded protein is CASSRFTGAAEKTQYF.

This clone came up a few times. DNA of the CDR3: TGTGCCAGCAGCCTAGCCGGGCGGGATTCACCCCTCCACTTT. Translation: CASSLAGRDSPLHF. The chain links TRBV14 to TRBJ1-6; D ambiguous. The CDR3 is 14 amino acids. Between the trimmed V and J ends, which lost 4 bases and 8 bases, there was a span of 12 bases. Germline lookup yields CDR1 SGHDN and CDR2 FVKESK.

This rearrangement joins TRBV28 to TRBJ1-2, with D perhaps TRBD1 (6 bases). CDR1 and CDR2 (germline): MDHEN, SYDVKM. Trimming stripped 7 bases from V and 5 bases from J, with 17 bases between. The CDR3 has 14 residues. CDR3 nucleotide sequence: TGTGCCAGCACCCCAGCGGGGGGCGGGTATGGCTACACCTTC. This encodes CASTPAGGGYGYTF.

This chain connects TRBV3-1 (or the pseudogene TRBV3-2) to TRBJ1-3, with D unclear. The CDR3 is 13 residues long. CDR1 is LGHDT and CDR2 is YNNKEL in the germline V gene (reference sequence). V lost 3 bases and J 5 bases, leaving 8 bases between the germline ends. This chain's CDR3 is CASSQLVRNTIYF. CDR3 nucleotides: TGTGCCAGCAGCCAGCTAGTCCGAAACACCATATATTTT.

This clone was detected only once. V is TRBV28 and J is TRBJ1-1; TRBD1 matches 10 bases. Germline V gives CDR1 MDHEN, CDR2 SYDVKM. V lost 3 bases, J lost 4 bases, and 8 bases stayed unmatched. There are 16 residues in the CDR3. The CDR3 loop reads CASSFPWTGGSTEAFF. Here the CDR3 DNA reads TGTGCCAGCAGTTTCCCCTGGACAGGGGGTAGCACTGAAGCTTTCTTT. The full variable domain, in which reference TRBV28 and TRBJ1-1 provide the parts outside the CDR3, is DVKVTQSSRYLVKRTGEKVFLECVQDMDHENMFWYRQDPGLGLRLIYFSYDVKMKEKGDIPEGYSVSREKKERFSLILESASTNQTSMYLCASSFPWTGGSTEAFFGQGTRLTVV.

This chain connects TRBV29-1 to TRBJ2-6; perhaps TRBD2 as D (6 bases). The V and J ends lost 6 bases and 0 bases respectively, with 12 bases between them. The CDR3 is 15 residues long. The germline V gene has CDR1 SQVTM and CDR2 ANQGSEA. The CDR3 sequence: CSVGDWSSGANVLTF. CDR3 DNA sequence: TGCAGCGTCGGGGACTGGAGCTCTGGGGCCAACGTCCTGACTTTC.

V is TRBV9 and J is TRBJ2-3; the match to TRBD2 covers 14 bases. V dropped 3 bases and J dropped 3; count of bases not matched to a gene: 6. Looked up from germline, CDR1 is SGDLS and CDR2 is YYNGEE. This CDR3 spans 17 amino acids. CDR3 sequence reads: CASSETGLAGVTDTQYF. CDR3 coding DNA: TGTGCCAGCAGCGAGACGGGACTAGCGGGGGTAACAGATACGCAGTATTTT.

The chain has TRBV27 and TRBJ1-1; weak D call: TRBD1 (6 bases). The germline gives CDR1 MNHEY, CDR2 SMNVEV (reference sequence). Trimming stripped 3 bases from V and 2 bases from J, with 13 bases between. The CDR3 spans 15 residues. The CDR3 here is CASSFYGQRNTEAFF. The CDR3 coding sequence is TGTGCCAGCAGTTTTTACGGACAGAGAAACACTGAAGCTTTCTTT.

V and J are TRBV4-2 and TRBJ2-2, with TRBD2 as a possible D gene (5 bases). The V and J ends lost 4 bases and 0 bases respectively, with 18 bases between them. In germline, CDR1 is LGHNA, CDR2 YNFKEQ. The CDR3 runs to 18 residues. The CDR3 DNA follows: TGTGCCAGCAGCCTCCGCACAGCGGCCTTAACGAACACCGGGGAGCTGTTTTTT. Its translation: CASSLRTAALTNTGELFF.